The T cell receptor beta chain described here comes from a study of blood T cells in healthy people across ages. The second PCR ran 7 to 11 cycles with a sample-barcoded 5' primer and J-beta primers. TCRdb reprocessed the 5' RACE reads with MiXCR, giving one entry per CDR3 protein. Here the sample spans more than 600,000 distinct CDR3 sequences, approximately 25% being singletons. Germline V gives CDR1 MNHEY, CDR2 SMNVEV (reference sequence). There are 16 residues in the CDR3. V lost 5 bases to trimming and J lost 4 bases; unmatched junction nucleotides: 9. This clonotype was recorded once. The authors isolated at least 6 million PBMCs per sample. These data were likewise used in another study, on T cells of mothers and their children. That publication notes: For related and unrelated pairs alike, thymic selection shapes TCR recombination output similarly.

The chain has TRBV27 and TRBJ2-3; 10 positions agree with TRBD1. The sequence derives from a boy younger than 18 in good health. The sequenced material came from blood. DNA of the CDR3: TGTGCCAGCAGTGAGAGACAGGGGGCGAGGGCAGATACGCAGTATTTT. Translation gives CASSERQGARADTQYF.